One sample yielded the 5 T cell receptor beta chains listed below, sequenced in a study of T cell clonotyping in hematopoietic cell transplantation (dated by TCRdb to about 2021). The method behind the library was the immunoSEQ multiplex PCR assay. The immuneACCESS repertoire file appears here via TCRdb, limited to in-frame rearrangements. These files lack a portion of the clones; in checked studies, under half of the deficit traces to unresolved V genes, and the cause of the others is not known. Recorded for this sample are around 28,000 clones; approximately 94% of them occurred a single time. Of the sample, 2% to 2.5% is held by the ten largest clones. The intended sense of this specimen's time point label: recipient sample about 28 days before transplant, after cytoreduction. Specimen: peripheral blood mononuclear cells, collected before stem cell transplant. All receptors come from a man in his fifties with acute myeloid leukemia. Some clones in this sample may be carry-over from other donors' samples.

The chain links TRBV19 to TRBJ2-7; 7 bases agree with TRBD1. Germline V gives CDR1 LNHDA, CDR2 SQIVND (reference sequence). The V gene end was trimmed by 4 bases and the J gene end by 2 bases; junction bases not matched to a gene: 2. This CDR3 spans 13 amino acids. This chain's CDR3 is CASSRDRTYEQYF. In DNA, the CDR3 is TGTGCCAGTAGTAGGGACAGAACCTACGAGCAGTACTTC. The variable domain in full, with the rest retrieved from reference TRBV19 and TRBJ2-7, is DGGITQSPKYLFRKEGQNVTLSCEQNLNHDAMYWYRQDPGQGLRLIYYSQIVNDFQKGDIAEGYSVSREKKESFPLTVTSAQKNPTAFYLCASSRDRTYEQYFGPGTRLTVT.

The gene calls are TRBV11-2 and TRBJ2-1, with TRBD2 as a possible D gene (7 bases). CDR1 SGHAT and CDR2 FQNNGV come from the germline V gene. The CDR3 length is 16 residues. Trimming pared 3 bases from V and 4 bases from J, leaving 16 bases between. The CDR3 loop reads CASSFGGGGPYNEQFF. The CDR3 DNA follows: TGTGCCAGCAGCTTCGGGGGCGGGGGCCCGTACAATGAGCAGTTCTTC.

The CDR3 protein is CASRSGTSIGSTDTQYF. DNA for the CDR3: TGTGCCAGCAGATCCGGGACTAGCATTGGGAGCACAGATACGCAGTATTTT. V is TRBV2 and J is TRBJ2-3; TRBD2 agrees at 9 bases. CDR1 is SNHLY, CDR2 FYNNEI, per germline. Trimming at V came to 6 bases and at J to 0 bases, leaving 10 bases not matched to a gene. The CDR3 runs 17 residues.

The V call is TRBV10-3, the J call TRBJ2-7; TRBD2 is a possible D gene (6 bases). V was clipped by 0 bases and J by 3 bases, with 9 bases between them. Per germline, CDR1 ENHRY and CDR2 SYGVKD. The CDR3 consists of 14 residues. As DNA, the CDR3 is TGTGCCATCAGTGAGTCGACGGGAGTCTACGAGCAGTACTTC. Its translation: CAISESTGVYEQYF.

The CDR3 protein is CASSLVGGSIVQPQHF. The CDR3 nucleotides read TGTGCCAGCAGCTTGGTCGGCGGGTCGATTGTTCAGCCCCAGCATTTT. The chain couples TRBV5-8 to TRBJ1-5; D gene unclear. V shed 0 bases and J shed 6 bases, with 16 bases lying between them. The germline V gene has CDR1 SGHTS and CDR2 YDEGEE. The CDR3 contains 16 residues. Full variable domain (rest looked up from reference TRBV5-8 and TRBJ1-5): EAGVTQSPTHLIKTRGQQATLRCSPISGHTSVYWYQQALGLGLQFLLWYDEGEERNRGNFPPRFSGRQFPNYSSELNVNALELEDSALYLCASSLVGGSIVQPQHFGDGTRLSIL.